These 25 T cell receptor beta chains share one sample of origin, sequenced in a study of cytomegalovirus exposure and HLA in healthy donors. Both 60 Vbeta primers and 13 Jbeta primers went into the PCR. Profiled with immunoSEQ multiplex PCR; TCRdb holds only in-frame clones, not every one. The table has more than 90,000 clones, more than 80% seen once. The sequenced material came from PBMCs. The receptors here all came from a man aged 25 to 40 in good health and CMV-seronegative.

The chain has TRBV7-8 and TRBJ2-1; D is ambiguous. Germline lookup yields CDR1 SGHVS and CDR2 FQNEAQ. V gave up 5 bases and J gave up 7 bases, with 12 bases separating them. This CDR3 has 13 residues. The CDR3 nucleotides are TGTGCCAGCAGCCCTCGCTGGGCAAATGAGCAGTTCTTC. Protein: CASSPRWANEQFF.

The rearrangement joins TRBV13 to TRBJ2-7, with 10 bases that match TRBD2. CDR3 length: 17 amino acids. The V gene's germline CDR1 is PRHDT and CDR2 FYEKMQ (reference sequence). V gave up 1 base and J gave up 3 bases; unmatched junction bases: 9. The CDR3 is CASSLAEGLAISYEQYF. In DNA, the CDR3 is TGTGCCAGCAGCTTAGCCGAGGGACTAGCGATTAGCTACGAGCAGTACTTC.

The chain couples TRBV6-5 to TRBJ1-4; 10 bases line up with TRBD1. With V trimmed by 6 bases and J by 7 bases, 2 bases remained unmatched. From germline, CDR1 is MNHEY and CDR2 SVGAGI. There are 13 residues in the CDR3. DNA of the CDR3: TGTGCCAGCAGCCGGGACAGGGGTGAAAAACTGTTTTTT. As protein: CASSRDRGEKLFF.

This clone appeared a single time. The chain recombines TRBV2 with TRBJ2-1, with 12 bases identical to TRBD1. Germline V gene data show CDR1 as SNHLY and CDR2 as FYNNEI. J was trimmed by 7 bases and V by 6 bases; bases with no gene match: 7. The CDR3 length is 15 residues. CDR3 amino acids: CASSAGQGALNEQFF. For the CDR3, the DNA is TGTGCCAGCAGCGCGGGACAGGGGGCGCTTAATGAGCAGTTCTTC.

Points on this clone: This CDR3 is also generated by other DNA sequences in the sample. This sequence joins TRBV29-1 and TRBJ2-5, with 7 bases that match TRBD1. The CDR3 runs to 12 residues. Germline V gives CDR1 SQVTM, CDR2 ANQGSEA. J gave up 3 bases and V 6 bases, and 4 bases lay outside the gene matches. The CDR3 DNA reads as TGCAGCGTCGGGACAGCCGAAGAGACCCAGTACTTC. Translation: CSVGTAEETQYF. Full variable domain (rest looked up from reference TRBV29-1 and TRBJ2-5): SAVISQKPSRDICQRGTSLTIQCQVDSQVTMMFWYRQQPGQSLTLIATANQGSEATYESGFVIDKFPISRPNLTFSTLTVSNMSPEDSSIYLCSVGTAEETQYFGPGTRLLVL.

The rearrangement joins TRBV6-6 to TRBJ1-5; 8 bases match TRBD1. V was pared by 7 bases and J by 3 bases, with 11 bases of the junction left unmatched. There are 16 residues in the CDR3. Per germline, CDR1 MNHNY and CDR2 SVGAGI (reference sequence). DNA for the CDR3: TGTGCCAGCAAGCAGAGTACAGGGGGAATCAATCAGCCCCAGCATTTT. It encodes CASKQSTGGINQPQHF.

V usage is TRBV5-1 and J usage is TRBJ2-7; a weak D match, TRBD2 (6 bases). V was trimmed by 4 bases and J by 1 base, leaving 6 bases between them. Germline CDR1 and CDR2: SGHRS and YFSETQ. The CDR3 contains 12 residues. The CDR3 nucleotides are TGCGCCAGCAGCGGGGGGTCCTACGAGCAGTACTTC. Protein product: CASSGGSYEQYF. The full variable domain, rest sourced from reference TRBV5-1 and TRBJ2-7, is KAGVTQTPRYLIKTRGQQVTLSCSPISGHRSVSWYQQTPGQGLQFLFEYFSETQRNKGNFPGRFSGRQFSNSRSEMNVSTLELGDSALYLCASSGGSYEQYFGPGTRLTVT.

This chain joins TRBV9 and TRBJ2-1; TRBD2 matches 9 bases. This CDR3 is built from 16 residues. Losses at the gene ends were 0 bases for V and 5 bases for J; bases not matched to a gene: 6. Germline CDR1 reads SGDLS; CDR2 reads YYNGEE. CDR3 residues: CASSVVSLAGNNEQFF. CDR3 nucleotides: TGTGCCAGCAGCGTAGTGTCCCTAGCGGGAAACAATGAGCAGTTCTTC.

This clone was counted once. The chain links TRBV5-5 to TRBJ1-5, with D tentatively TRBD1 (5 bases). The length of the CDR3 is 16 residues. The V gene lost 4 bases and the J gene lost 0 bases, with 14 bases spanning the gap. Germline lookup yields CDR1 SGHKS and CDR2 YYEKEE (reference sequence). The CDR3 bases are TGTGCCAGCAGCGATGGGACTTCCTATAGCAATCAGCCCCAGCATTTT. Translation gives CASSDGTSYSNQPQHF.

The chain uses TRBV5-1 and TRBJ1-2; D not certain. Germline CDR1 is SGHRS and CDR2 is YFSETQ. The CDR3 spans 13 residues. The V gene lost 0 bases and the J gene lost 2 bases, with 5 bases spanning the gap. CDR3 sequence reads: CASSLAINYGYTF. Written as DNA, the CDR3 is TGCGCCAGCAGCTTGGCAATCAACTATGGCTACACCTTC.

This clone was seen once. CDR3 protein: CASRDRANYGYTF. In DNA, the CDR3 is TGTGCCAGCAGGGACAGAGCTAACTATGGCTACACCTTC. V gene TRBV28 combines with J gene TRBJ1-2, with a weak D call TRBD1 (6 bases). Trimming took off 6 bases at V and 0 bases at J, with 8 bases between the two ends. CDR3 length equals 13 residues. CDR1 and CDR2 from the germline V gene are MDHEN and SYDVKM.

The rearrangement uses TRBV27 and TRBJ2-3; 8 positions agree with TRBD1. The trim removed 9 bases at V and 1 base at J, leaving 9 bases unmatched. The germline CDR1 and CDR2 sequences are MNHEY and SMNVEV (reference sequence). The CDR3 totals 15 residues. The CDR3 protein is CASKTGGRRTDTQYF. The DNA of the CDR3 is TGTGCCAGTAAAACAGGGGGAAGGCGCACAGATACGCAGTATTTT.

The rearrangement links TRBV18 to TRBJ2-7, with D possibly TRBD2 on 7 matching bases. Germline-derived CDR1 and CDR2 are KGHSH and LQKENI. V was cut by 0 bases and J by 6 bases, with 12 bases left in between. The CDR3 has 14 amino acids. The chain's CDR3 is CASSPPSGEGEQYF. CDR3 sequence (DNA): TGTGCCAGCTCACCACCGTCAGGGGAGGGCGAGCAGTACTTC.

Only a few counts were recorded for this clone. J is TRBJ1-1 and V is TRBV6-5, with 9 bases aligning to TRBD1. J was trimmed by 8 bases and V by 5 bases; bases with no gene match: 12. The CDR3 runs 15 residues. CDR1 MNHEY and CDR2 SVGAGI come from the germline V gene. The CDR3 DNA is TGTGCCAGCAGTCCGCGGACAGGGGCGACGAGGGAAGCTTTCTTT. Residues: CASSPRTGATREAFF.

This chain joins TRBV6-5 and TRBJ1-2; D gene ambiguous. Germline CDR1 is MNHEY and CDR2 is SVGAGI. CDR3 length equals 9 residues. Trimming left V 8 bases short and J 13 bases short, with 11 bases between. CDR3 amino acids: CASGEGRTF. Written as DNA, the CDR3 is TGTGCCAGCGGAGAGGGTCGCACCTTC.

The chain carries TRBV15 and TRBJ2-3, with D possibly matching TRBD2 (5 bases). CDR3 length equals 18 residues. The V end was cut by 1 base, the J end by 1 base, with 18 bases between. From germline, CDR1 is LNHNV and CDR2 YYDKDF (reference sequence). Here the CDR3 reads CATSRGGGYFTGTDTQYF. CDR3 nucleotide sequence: TGTGCCACCAGCAGAGGTGGAGGCTACTTCACAGGCACAGATACGCAGTATTTT.

A word on this clone: The sample holds other DNA sequences that translate to the same CDR3. The rearrangement uses TRBV11-2 and TRBJ1-4; D perhaps matches TRBD1 (6 bases). This CDR3 is 15 amino acids long. Germline-derived CDR1 and CDR2 are SGHAT and FQNNGV. With 5 bases removed from V and 5 bases from J, the gap between germline ends came to 15 bases. CDR3 sequence (DNA): TGTGCCAGCAGCCCGGCGGGGAGGGGGAATGAAAAACTGTTTTTT. This gives the protein CASSPAGRGNEKLFF.

This clone appeared a single time. The chain employs TRBV30 and TRBJ2-2; the D gene is possibly TRBD1 (8 bases). Per germline, CDR1 GTSNPN and CDR2 SVGIG (reference sequence). The CDR3 loop spans 15 amino acids. Trimming cost V 5 bases and J 3 bases, with 16 bases left between them. The CDR3 protein is CAWGGAGGDTGELFF. For the CDR3, the DNA is TGTGCCTGGGGGGGGGCAGGGGGCGACACCGGGGAGCTGTTTTTT.

The chain combines TRBV5-1 with TRBJ2-7; 9 positions match TRBD2. J lost 7 bases, V lost 2 bases, and 7 bases had no gene match. The CDR3 has 14 residues. Germline CDR1 and CDR2: SGHRS and YFSETQ. As DNA, the CDR3 is TGCGCCAGCAGCTTCCTGACTAGCGGAGGGGAGCAGTACTTC. It yields the protein CASSFLTSGGEQYF.

The V gene is TRBV30, the J gene TRBJ2-7; 7 positions match TRBD2. Germline lookup yields CDR1 GTSNPN and CDR2 SVGIG (reference sequence). The length of the CDR3 is 15 residues. The J segment lost 3 bases and the V segment lost 2 bases, leaving 10 bases of the junction unmatched. Here the CDR3 reads CAWSWGSGPNYEQYF. The CDR3 DNA sequence: TGTGCCTGGAGTTGGGGTAGCGGGCCGAACTACGAGCAGTACTTC.

This clone was seen only once. This rearrangement joins TRBV10-3 to TRBJ1-2; 9 bases fit TRBD1. V gave up 8 bases and J gave up 3 bases; unmatched junction bases: 4. This CDR3 contains 13 residues. Germline V gives CDR1 ENHRY, CDR2 SYGVKD. The CDR3: CAILDRGDYGYTF. CDR3 nucleotide sequence: TGTGCCATCCTGGACAGGGGTGACTATGGCTACACCTTC.

This sequence joins TRBV28 and TRBJ1-2, with a weak D call TRBD1 (5 bases). Between the trimmed V and J ends, which lost 6 bases and 4 bases, there was a span of 12 bases. The CDR3 covers 13 residues. Looked up from germline, CDR1 is MDHEN and CDR2 is SYDVKM. The CDR3 spells CASRQAMGYGYTF. The CDR3 DNA sequence: TGTGCCAGCAGACAGGCTATGGGCTATGGCTACACCTTC.

The V and J genes are TRBV27 and TRBJ2-6, with 8 bases aligning to TRBD2. Germline V gives CDR1 MNHEY, CDR2 SMNVEV (reference sequence). V gave up 5 bases and J gave up 1 base; unmatched junction bases: 4. The CDR3 contains 16 residues. CDR3 region: CASSPLAESGANVLTF. Written as DNA, the CDR3 is TGTGCCAGCAGTCCACTAGCGGAGTCTGGGGCCAACGTCCTGACTTTC.

The rearrangement links TRBV7-2 to TRBJ2-5; D possibly corresponds to TRBD2 (5 bases). V dropped 0 bases and J dropped 7 bases, with 15 bases sitting between them. Germline V gene sequence: CDR1 SGHTA, CDR2 FQGNSA. The CDR3 sequence is 15 residues long. CDR3 nucleotide sequence: TGTGCCAGCAGCTTAGCCGGGGAAAAGGGCGGGACCCAGTACTTC. Encoded protein: CASSLAGEKGGTQYF.

The chain couples TRBV5-4 to TRBJ1-2; D is ambiguous. The CDR3 sequence is 15 residues long. The V and J ends lost 0 bases and 3 bases respectively, with 12 bases between them. Germline V gene sequence: CDR1 SGHNT, CDR2 YYREEE (reference sequence). DNA for the CDR3: TGTGCCAGCAGCTTGGAGGGAGGGAACTACTATGGCTACACCTTC. Its protein product is CASSLEGGNYYGYTF.